A selection of T cell receptor beta chains follows, all from one sample in a study of OX40 agonist ivuxolimab in advanced cancers. Profiled with immunoSEQ multiplex PCR; TCRdb holds only in-frame clones, not every one. This sample has 73,000 or so clones; 82% occur once, and the top ten carry roughly 0.4%. This specimen consisted of CD4+ or CD8+ T cells sorted from blood, obtained in a trial of the OX40 agonist ivuxolimab. The receptors come from an adult with an advanced solid tumor such as melanoma, head and neck, liver or kidney cancer. Both conserved end residues are part of each CDR3. Fields, in order: J gene, V gene, CDR3 protein.

TRBJ2-5,TRBV9,CASSVEGGTPSPQETQYF
TRBJ1-1,TRBV7-6,CASSLDARGTEAFF
TRBJ2-1,TRBV28,CASTLLAASSYNEQFF
TRBJ1-1,TRBV7-8,CASKHRDSMNTEAFF
TRBJ2-1,TRBV29-1,CSVEKGLRGGLAAGYNEQFF
TRBJ1-1,TRBV7-2,CASSKGWRDTEAFF
TRBJ2-5,TRBV7-2,CASSLGYGTSGKETQYF
TRBJ1-1,TRBV5-1,CASSFGIWGSNTEAFF
TRBJ2-5,TRBV4-3,CASSPSGLAGEGTQYF
TRBJ2-4,TRBV5-5,CASSLFKTGLGDIQYF
TRBJ1-2,TRBV9,CASSVDRIANYGYTF
TRBJ2-5,TRBV12-5,CASGSGTSVGETQYF
TRBJ1-2,TRBV28,CASSLGGFGRRTGYGYTF
TRBJ1-5,TRBV28,CASRSPNQPQHF